These 17 T cell receptor beta chains were sequenced from one sample in a study of T cell responses to AZD1222 COVID-19 vaccine. Using immunoSEQ multiplex PCR, the repertoire was profiled, and TCRdb retains in-frame clones only, with some absent. This sample has about 150,000 clones, with approximately 87% found just once. This sample comprised peripheral blood, obtained on day 0 of MenACWY control vaccination. The receptors were gathered from an adult in good health.

This clone was picked up a small number of times. The rearrangement links TRBV15 to TRBJ1-3; maybe TRBD1 (5 bases). Trimming took off 0 bases at V and 0 bases at J, with 15 bases between the two ends. The V gene's germline CDR1 is LNHNV and CDR2 YYDKDF (reference sequence). The CDR3 has 18 residues. In nucleotides, the CDR3 is TGTGCCACCAGCAGAGATTCGGGACCTAGAGTCTCTGGAAACACCATATATTTT. Its translation is CATSRDSGPRVSGNTIYF.

This chain connects TRBV5-6 to TRBJ1-2, with 7 positions matching TRBD1. Per germline, CDR1 SGHDT and CDR2 YYEEEE. Trimming took 4 bases from V and 11 from J; bases not matched to a gene: 11. This CDR3 has 13 residues. CDR3: CASSPRDRAGYTF. CDR3 sequence (DNA): TGTGCCAGCAGCCCCCGAGACAGGGCTGGGTACACCTTC.

About this clone itself: One end of the junction varies from germline; a read error may be responsible. V gene TRBV5-1 combines with J gene TRBJ2-5; either TRBD1 or TRBD2 may fit D (5 bases each). This CDR3 contains 14 residues. CDR1 is SGHRS, CDR2 YFSETQ, per germline. The chain's CDR3 is CASRLGLEGETQYF. DNA of the CDR3: TGCGCCAGCAGATTGGGGCTTGAGGGAGAGACCCAGTACTTC. Looking up the rest from reference TRBV5-1 and TRBJ2-5 gives the full variable domain: KAGVTQTPRYLIKTRGQQVTLSCSPISGHRSVSWYQQTPGQGLQFLFEYFSETQRNKGNFPGRFSGRQFSNSRSEMNVSTLELGDSALYLCASRLGLEGETQYFGPGTRLLVL.

This clone was recorded once. The chain couples TRBV6-4 to TRBJ2-1; 8 bases match TRBD2. Germline lookup yields CDR1 MRHNA and CDR2 SNTAGT. CDR3 length: 15 amino acids. J was trimmed by 3 bases and V by 5 bases; bases with no gene match: 6. Here the CDR3 DNA reads TGTGCCAGCAGTCTGGCGGGGGGAGTCTACAATGAGCAGTTCTTC. Its translation is CASSLAGGVYNEQFF.

The chain recombines TRBV5-1 with TRBJ1-2, with 7 bases aligning to TRBD1. Germline V lookup: CDR1 SGHRS, CDR2 YFSETQ. The CDR3 has 14 amino acids. V shed 3 bases and J 5 bases; nucleotides not matched to a gene: 7. CDR3: CASSSGTAAYGYTF. CDR3 nucleotide sequence: TGCGCCAGCAGCTCCGGGACAGCGGCATATGGCTACACCTTC.

A single count supports this clone. The V gene is TRBV6-5, the J gene TRBJ2-1; possible D gene TRBD1, 5 bases. Germline V gives CDR1 MNHEY, CDR2 SVGAGI. This CDR3 region has 15 residues. Trimming removed 5 bases from V and 2 bases from J, with 13 bases in between. This chain's CDR3 is CASSLREGAYNEQFF. CDR3 nucleotides: TGTGCCAGCAGTCTAAGGGAAGGGGCCTACAATGAGCAGTTCTTC.

This clone occurred a few times. V gene TRBV5-1 combines with J gene TRBJ1-3; D gene ambiguous. V was pared by 0 bases and J by 2 bases, with 6 bases between. The CDR3 is 14 amino acids. CDR1 is SGHRS, CDR2 YFSETQ, per germline. CDR3 loop: CASSLGPAGNTIYF. The CDR3 nucleotides are TGCGCCAGCAGCTTGGGGCCAGCTGGAAACACCATATATTTT.

This chain joins TRBV4-1 and TRBJ1-6; TRBD1 aligns across 9 bases. The CDR3 sequence is 15 residues long. Trimming cost V 4 bases and J 8 bases; bases outside gene matches: 6. From germline, CDR1 is MGHRA and CDR2 YSYEKL. The CDR3 loop is CASSRDRVGDSPLHF. CDR3 bases: TGCGCCAGCAGCCGGGACAGGGTGGGGGATTCACCCCTCCACTTT.

This chain connects TRBV5-6 to TRBJ1-1, with a possible D match to TRBD1 (5 bases). V was pared by 4 bases and J by 4 bases, with 8 bases between. CDR1 SGHDT and CDR2 YYEEEE come from the germline V gene. The CDR3 is 12 residues long. The CDR3 region is CASSGTRTEAFF. CDR3 DNA: TGTGCCAGCAGCGGGACTCGCACTGAAGCTTTCTTT.

The CDR3 is CASSLVLDSYEQYF. CDR3 DNA: TGTGCCAGCAGCTTGGTACTCGATTCCTACGAGCAGTACTTC. V usage is TRBV11-1 and J usage is TRBJ2-7; D unresolved. Trimming stripped 3 bases from V and 1 base from J, with 10 bases between. Germline loops: CDR1 SGHAT, CDR2 FQDESV (reference sequence). The CDR3 consists of 14 residues.

This clone was recorded only once. The gene calls are TRBV5-1 and TRBJ2-7; 12 bases agree with TRBD2. CDR3 length: 20 residues. Trimming at V came to 4 bases and at J to 5 bases, leaving 22 bases not matched to a gene. Germline V gene sequence: CDR1 SGHRS, CDR2 YFSETQ. In DNA form, the CDR3 reads TGCGCCAGCAGCGCAGGGGGCCAACTTCTTCCGGGACTAGCGGGCGACGAGCAGTACTTC. Translation gives CASSAGGQLLPGLAGDEQYF.

The chain is built from TRBV5-1 and TRBJ2-7; TRBD2 matches 8 bases. With 4 bases clipped from V and 4 bases from J, the junction kept 19 bases outside the gene matches. The CDR3 loop spans 18 amino acids. Germline V gene sequence: CDR1 SGHRS, CDR2 YFSETQ. This chain's CDR3 is CASSNLGLGVAGTYEQYF. CDR3 bases: TGCGCCAGCAGCAACTTAGGGTTGGGAGTAGCGGGAACATACGAGCAGTACTTC.

The chain joins TRBV6-2 or TRBV6-3 to TRBJ1-2; D not resolved. Per germline, CDR1 MNHEY and CDR2 SVGEGT. There are 15 residues in the CDR3. The V end was cut by 2 bases, the J end by 2 bases, with 12 bases between. CDR3 amino acids: CASSYGGPGNYGYTF. The CDR3 region has the DNA TGTGCCAGCAGTTACGGCGGCCCGGGGAACTATGGCTACACCTTC.

The chain is built from TRBV4-1 and TRBJ1-2; D is unclear. The CDR3 consists of 17 residues. V was pared by 2 bases and J by 4 bases, with 20 bases between. Germline CDR1 is MGHRA and CDR2 is YSYEKL. In nucleotides, the CDR3 is TGCGCCAGCAGCCAAATATCTGGTTTCGGACTCTCCTATGGCTACACCTTC. This codes for CASSQISGFGLSYGYTF.

In nucleotides, the CDR3 is TGTGCCAGCAGCCAAGAGACTAGCGGGGGAGGTGAGCAGTTCTTC. This codes for CASSQETSGGGEQFF. The chain joins TRBV4-2 to TRBJ2-1; 12 bases agree with TRBD2. The V gene end was trimmed by 0 bases and the J gene end by 9 bases; junction bases not matched to a gene: 3. CDR3 length: 15 amino acids. Germline V gives CDR1 LGHNA, CDR2 YNFKEQ.

The count of this clone is one. V and J are TRBV24-1 and TRBJ1-3; 7 bases map to TRBD1. Germline V gene lookup returns CDR1 KGHDR and CDR2 SFDVKD. The CDR3 spans 16 residues. Unmatched junction bases numbered 5, after V lost 3 bases and J lost 1 base. In DNA, the CDR3 is TGTGCCACCAGTGATAGCCGACAGGGATCTGGAAACACCATATATTTT. Translation: CATSDSRQGSGNTIYF.

The V gene is TRBV9, the J gene TRBJ1-1; D unclear. The CDR3 covers 12 residues. From germline, CDR1 is SGDLS and CDR2 YYNGEE. V gave up 5 bases and J gave up 3 bases, with 8 bases separating them. CDR3 loop: CASSHDHTEAFF. Here the CDR3 DNA reads TGTGCCAGCAGTCATGACCACACTGAAGCTTTCTTT.